This T cell receptor (beta chain) was found in a study of blood T cell repertoires in COVID-19. For the study at large: Samples of COVID-19 (acute and convalescent) were obtained from the United States, Italy and Spain. Nucleic acid was either cDNA or gDNA, and it came from T cells, B-cell-depleted T cells, or PBMCs.

Methods used by the authors: From reference gene primer amplification, estimates of nucleated cell counts were derived. Profiling relied on immunoSEQ multiplex PCR, and the TCRdb table lists in-frame clones only, not all of them. D and trimming come from the DNA, and the V and J calls and clone size come from that table. In the table there are some 80,000 clones, under 90% of which are singletons. This clone has a handful of counts. This clonotype was sampled from a human donor in a cohort sampled during active COVID-19. The source material was peripheral blood.

The DNA for the CDR3 is TGTGCCAGCAGCGTACGCGGGACTAGCGGGGGTCCGTTCATTTACGAGCAGTACTTC. This encodes CASSVRGTSGGPFIYEQYF. The chain carries TRBV7-2 and TRBJ2-7, with 14 bases identical to TRBD2. The CDR3 runs to 19 residues. CDR1 SGHTA and CDR2 FQGNSA come from the germline V gene. V lost 5 bases, J lost 4 bases, and 16 bases stayed unmatched. Full variable domain (missing parts from reference TRBV7-2 and TRBJ2-7): GAGVSQSPSNKVTEKGKDVELRCDPISGHTALYWYRQSLGQGLEFLIYFQGNSAPDKSGLPSDRFSAERTGGSVSTLTIQRTQQEDSAVYLCASSVRGTSGGPFIYEQYFGPGTRLTVT.